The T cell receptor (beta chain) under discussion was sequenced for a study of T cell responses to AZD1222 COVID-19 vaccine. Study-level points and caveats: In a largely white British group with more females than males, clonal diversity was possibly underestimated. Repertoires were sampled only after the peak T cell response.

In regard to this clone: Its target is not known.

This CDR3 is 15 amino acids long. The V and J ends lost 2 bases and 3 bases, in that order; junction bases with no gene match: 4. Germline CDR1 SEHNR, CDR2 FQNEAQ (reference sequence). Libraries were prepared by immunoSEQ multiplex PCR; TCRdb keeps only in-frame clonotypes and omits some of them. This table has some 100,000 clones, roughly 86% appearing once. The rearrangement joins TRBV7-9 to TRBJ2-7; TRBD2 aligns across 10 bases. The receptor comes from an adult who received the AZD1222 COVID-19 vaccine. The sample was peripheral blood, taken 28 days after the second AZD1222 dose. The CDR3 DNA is TGTGCCAGCAGCTTAATAGCGGGAGGTCGCTACGAGCAGTACTTC. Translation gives CASSLIAGGRYEQYF.